The entry below describes one TCR beta chain. This table comes from immunoSEQ multiplex PCR, and its TCRdb copy is limited to in-frame clones, with some not included. The sample yields hundreds of thousands of clones, 90% seen once. The data belong to a study of blood T cell repertoires in COVID-19. This CDR3 spans 13 amino acids. Germline V gene sequence: CDR1 KGHDR, CDR2 SFDVKD. V shed 10 bases and J 7 bases; nucleotides not matched to a gene: 9. The chain employs TRBV24-1 and TRBJ1-5; 7 bases are shared with TRBD1. This TCR was recovered from a man between 60 and 70 years old who had recovered from COVID-19. Sequenced material: PBMCs or T cells enriched from blood (not recorded which). As DNA, the CDR3 is TGTGCCACGAGTACAGGGGTCGGCCAGCCCCAGCATTTT. Its protein is CATSTGVGQPQHF.